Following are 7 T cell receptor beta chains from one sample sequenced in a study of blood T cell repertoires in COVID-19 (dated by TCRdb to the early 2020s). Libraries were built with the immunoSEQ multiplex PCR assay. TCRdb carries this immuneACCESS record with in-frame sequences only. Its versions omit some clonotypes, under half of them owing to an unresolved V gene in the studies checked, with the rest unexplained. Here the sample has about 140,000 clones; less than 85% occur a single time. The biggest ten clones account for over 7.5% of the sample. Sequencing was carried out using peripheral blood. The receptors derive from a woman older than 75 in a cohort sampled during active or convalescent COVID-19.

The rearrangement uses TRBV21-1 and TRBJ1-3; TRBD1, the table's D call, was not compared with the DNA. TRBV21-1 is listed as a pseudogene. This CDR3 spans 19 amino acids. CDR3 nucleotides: TGTGCCAGAAGCAAAAAATGGACTTCGGGACAGGGGCCCGGAAACACCATATATTTT. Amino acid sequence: CARSKKWTSGQGPGNTIYF.

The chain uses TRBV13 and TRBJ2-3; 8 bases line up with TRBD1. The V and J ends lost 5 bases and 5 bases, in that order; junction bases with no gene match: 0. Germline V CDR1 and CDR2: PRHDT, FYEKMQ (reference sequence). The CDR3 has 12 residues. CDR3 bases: TGTGCCAGCAGCACAGGGGGAGATACGCAGTATTTT. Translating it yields CASSTGGDTQYF.

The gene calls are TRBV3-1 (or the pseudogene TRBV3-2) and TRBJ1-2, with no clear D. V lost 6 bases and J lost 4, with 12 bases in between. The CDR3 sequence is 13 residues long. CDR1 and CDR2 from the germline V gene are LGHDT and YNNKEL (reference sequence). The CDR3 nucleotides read TGTGCCAGCAGGCCCACGGCGGGCTATGGCTACACCTTC. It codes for CASRPTAGYGYTF.

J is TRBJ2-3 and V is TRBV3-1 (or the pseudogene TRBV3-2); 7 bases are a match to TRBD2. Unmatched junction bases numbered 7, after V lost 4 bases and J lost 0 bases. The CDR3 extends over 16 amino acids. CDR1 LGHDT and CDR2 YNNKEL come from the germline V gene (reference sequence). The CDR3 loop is CASSPSSGASTDTQYF. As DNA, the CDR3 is TGTGCCAGCAGCCCCTCTAGCGGAGCTAGCACAGATACGCAGTATTTT.

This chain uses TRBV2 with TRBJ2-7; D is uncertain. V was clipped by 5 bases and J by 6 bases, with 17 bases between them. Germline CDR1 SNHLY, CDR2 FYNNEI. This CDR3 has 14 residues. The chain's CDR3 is CASSSNQVRPEQYF. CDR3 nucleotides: TGTGCCAGCAGTTCCAATCAGGTGCGCCCCGAGCAGTACTTC. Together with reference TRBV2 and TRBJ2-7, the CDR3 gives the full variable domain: EPEVTQTPSHQVTQMGQEVILRCVPISNHLYFYWYRQILGQKVEFLVSFYNNEISEKSEIFDDQFSVERPDGSNFTLKIRSTKLEDSAMYFCASSSNQVRPEQYFGPGTRLTVT.

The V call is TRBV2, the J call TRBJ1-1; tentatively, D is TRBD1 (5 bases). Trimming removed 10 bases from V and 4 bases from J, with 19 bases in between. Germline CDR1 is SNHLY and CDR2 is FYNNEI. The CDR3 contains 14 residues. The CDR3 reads CANEGRVRGTEAFF. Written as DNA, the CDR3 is TGTGCCAACGAGGGGAGGGTTAGAGGCACTGAAGCTTTCTTT.

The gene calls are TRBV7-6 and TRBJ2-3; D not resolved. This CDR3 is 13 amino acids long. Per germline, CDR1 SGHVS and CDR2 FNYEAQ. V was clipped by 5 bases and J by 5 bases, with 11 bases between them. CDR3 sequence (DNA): TGTGCCAGCAGCAGCATCTCAAGAGATACGCAGTATTTT. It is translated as CASSSISRDTQYF.